The next 28 T cell receptor beta chains were all read from a single sample in a study of regulatory T cells in long-lasting Graves disease. CDR3-region Arm-PCR and iRepertoire HTBI primers produced the TCR beta libraries. TCRdb called the multiplex PCR reads again in MiXCR, with one record for every CDR3 protein. The data contain roughly 560,000 distinct CDR3 sequences, about 12% of them singletons. Time point described: newly diagnosed GD, antithyroid drugs for less than 3 months. Extracted RNA from PBMCs served as the source of the TCR library. The same data also contributed to another study, on T cells in Graves' hyperthyroidism and ophthalmopathy.

This material consisted of peripheral blood mononuclear cells (PBMCs), taken at new diagnosis, from a patient treated with antithyroid drugs. These receptors originate from a woman under 40 with Graves disease.

In the case of this clonotype: This may stem from a read error, because a much larger clone lies one nucleotide away. This sequence joins TRBV6-2 or TRBV6-3 and TRBJ1-4, with 7 bases identical to TRBD1. CDR1 and CDR2 (germline): MNHEY, SVGEGT. The CDR3 has 14 residues. The CDR3 sequence is CASSMDRYNEELFF. CDR3 sequence (DNA): TGTGCCAGCAGTATGGACAGGTATAATGAAGAACTGTTTTTT.

This chain connects TRBV4-2 to TRBJ1-3; unclear D gene. Germline V CDR1 and CDR2: LGHNA, YNFKEQ. V dropped 0 bases and J dropped 3 bases, with 6 bases sitting between them. The CDR3 is 14 residues long. The CDR3 sequence: CASSQDIGGNTIYF. The CDR3 region has the DNA TGTGCCAGCAGCCAAGATATAGGTGGAAACACCATATATTTT.

The CDR3 is CASSYLPGQLGYTF. The DNA for the CDR3 is TGTGCCAGTAGCTACCTTCCGGGACAGCTTGGCTACACCTTC. The chain links TRBV19 to TRBJ1-2; TRBD1 matches at 7 bases. The J segment lost 7 bases and the V segment lost 6 bases, leaving 11 bases of the junction unmatched. Germline CDR1 and CDR2: LNHDA and SQIVND (reference sequence). The CDR3 is 14 amino acids.

This clonotype occurred a few times. The chain has TRBV18 and TRBJ2-7; D is uncertain. CDR1 KGHSH and CDR2 LQKENI come from the germline V gene. The CDR3 totals 12 residues. V lost 3 bases, J lost 4 bases, and 7 bases lay in between. This CDR3 is CASSPNGYEQYF. Here the CDR3 DNA reads TGTGCCAGCTCACCGAACGGTTACGAGCAGTACTTC.

This clonotype was counted many times. The genes are TRBV2 and TRBJ2-3; TRBD2 might be the D (6 bases). CDR1 and CDR2 (germline): SNHLY, FYNNEI. The CDR3 sequence is 15 residues long. The V and J ends lost 6 bases and 0 bases respectively, with 13 bases between them. CDR3 residues: CASRLASTSTDTQYF. CDR3 nucleotide sequence: TGTGCCAGCAGGCTAGCGAGCACTAGCACAGATACGCAGTATTTT.

This clonotype has more than one count but fewer than ten. The V and J genes are TRBV19 and TRBJ1-4; TRBD1 matches 8 bases. CDR1 LNHDA and CDR2 SQIVND come from the germline V gene (reference sequence). The CDR3 consists of 16 residues. The V and J ends lost 3 bases and 6 bases, in that order; junction bases with no gene match: 9. The chain's CDR3 is CASSIVRTGYDEKLFF. The CDR3 DNA reads TGTGCCAGTAGTATCGTACGGACAGGGTATGATGAAAAACTGTTTTTT.

This clonotype showed up many times. The J gene is TRBJ2-3, the V gene TRBV10-3; 8 nucleotides line up with TRBD2. The V gene end was trimmed by 7 bases and the J gene end by 6 bases; junction bases not matched to a gene: 9. The CDR3 covers 14 residues. Germline V lookup: CDR1 ENHRY, CDR2 SYGVKD. Here the CDR3 DNA reads TGTGCCATCAATAGCGGGAAGGAGGAGGATACGCAGTATTTT. It is translated as CAINSGKEEDTQYF.

V gene TRBV10-2 combines with J gene TRBJ2-7, with 7 bases fitting TRBD2. V was clipped by 5 bases and J by 6 bases; unmatched bases: 10. Germline V gives CDR1 WSHSY, CDR2 SAAADI. The CDR3 totals 14 residues. For the CDR3, the DNA is TGCGCCAGCAGTCCCACGACTAGCCCCTCCGAGCAGTACTTC. Its protein product is CASSPTTSPSEQYF.

This clonotype has a count of ten or more. The gene calls are TRBV20-1 and TRBJ2-3, with unresolved D. Germline CDR1 DFQATT, CDR2 SNEGSKA (reference sequence). The CDR3 length is 12 residues. With 4 bases removed from V and 3 bases from J, the gap between germline ends came to 8 bases. The CDR3 spells CSAIYTTDTQYF. The CDR3 DNA reads as TGCAGTGCTATATATACAACAGATACGCAGTATTTT.

This clonotype was recorded at least ten times. This chain joins TRBV6-1 and TRBJ2-5; 7 nucleotides align to TRBD1. Germline V CDR1 and CDR2: MNHNS, SASEGT. The CDR3 consists of 15 residues. After removal of 8 bases from V and 5 bases from J, the junction contained 14 bases not matched to a gene. The CDR3 spells CASSQEGAKWETQYF. The DNA of the CDR3 is TGTGCCAGCTCTCAAGAGGGGGCGAAGTGGGAGACCCAGTACTTC.

In its sample, this clonotype was seen many times. The rearrangement joins TRBV20-1 to TRBJ2-7; tentative D call: TRBD2 (5 bases). The CDR3 has 11 amino acids. Per the germline V gene, CDR1 is DFQATT and CDR2 is SNEGSKA (reference sequence). Trimming removed 6 bases at V and 7 bases at J, with 13 bases between. CDR3 in DNA: TGCAGTGCCGGATATGGACTGGAGCAGTACTTC. Amino acid sequence: CSAGYGLEQYF.

This clonotype was counted between two and nine times. The chain joins TRBV6-1 to TRBJ1-5; the D gene is possibly TRBD1 (5 bases). Trimming cost V 3 bases and J 5 bases, with 8 bases left between them. There are 13 residues in the CDR3. The germline gives CDR1 MNHNS, CDR2 SASEGT. The CDR3 reads CASSEGGDQPQHF. The CDR3 DNA sequence: TGTGCCAGCAGTGAGGGAGGGGATCAGCCCCAGCATTTT.

This clonotype has ten or more counts. The chain couples TRBV11-2 to TRBJ2-1; tentative D call: TRBD2 (6 bases). The CDR3 has 17 residues. Between the trimmed V and J ends, which lost 5 bases and 4 bases, there was a span of 21 bases. CDR1 and CDR2 (germline): SGHAT, FQNNGV. The CDR3 loop reads CASSVGTAARAYNEQFF. CDR3 sequence (DNA): TGTGCCAGCAGCGTCGGGACTGCCGCCAGAGCATACAATGAGCAGTTCTTC.

To note about this clonotype: The junction departs from the called germline gene at one end, perhaps through a read error. The V and J genes are TRBV28 and TRBJ2-7; no clear D gene. Germline CDR1 and CDR2: MDHEN and SYDVKM. The CDR3 has 14 amino acids. CDR3 nucleotides: TGTGCCAGCAGTGAAATCTTCCGAAGGTACGAACAGTACTTC. Translation gives CASSEIFRRYEQYF.

This clonotype has at least ten counts. The chain joins TRBV29-1 to TRBJ2-7; no reliable D call. Germline V lookup: CDR1 SQVTM, CDR2 ANQGSEA. The germline V and J ends were trimmed by 1 base and 3 bases, with 4 bases remaining between them. The CDR3 has 11 residues. The DNA of the CDR3 is TGCAGCGTTGAAGGCCTCTACGAGCAGTACTTC. Encoded protein: CSVEGLYEQYF.

This clonotype was seen many times. The chain joins TRBV30 to TRBJ2-1; a possible D gene is TRBD2 (5 bases). The V gene lost 2 bases and the J gene lost 2 bases, with 19 bases spanning the gap. Germline V gene lookup returns CDR1 GTSNPN and CDR2 SVGIG (reference sequence). CDR3 length equals 17 residues. CDR3 protein: CAWSTRVAGRTYNEQFF. CDR3 sequence (DNA): TGTGCCTGGAGTACTCGAGTGGCGGGTCGGACCTACAATGAGCAGTTCTTC. The full variable domain, completed using reference TRBV30 and TRBJ2-1, is SQTIHQWPATLVQPVGSPLSLECTVEGTSNPNLYWYRQAAGRGLQLLFYSVGIGQISSEVPQNLSASRPQDRQFILSSKKLLLSDSGFYLCAWSTRVAGRTYNEQFFGPGTRLTVL.

V is TRBV5-6 and J is TRBJ2-1, with 7 bases lining up with TRBD2. The CDR3 covers 15 residues. Germline CDR1 is SGHDT and CDR2 is YYEEEE. Trimming took 6 bases from V and 4 from J; bases not matched to a gene: 10. CDR3 DNA: TGTGCCAGCACCGAGGGCGGGAGACTATACAATGAGCAGTTCTTC. Its protein is CASTEGGRLYNEQFF.

This clonotype was picked up many times. The V call is TRBV6-1, the J call TRBJ2-7, with 8 bases matching TRBD1. The germline V gene encodes CDR1 MNHNS and CDR2 SASEGT. The V segment lost 6 bases and the J segment 6 bases; nucleotides outside the gene matches: 10. The CDR3 extends over 14 amino acids. The CDR3 loop is CASRGTGPPREQYF. The CDR3 DNA is TGTGCCAGCAGGGGGACAGGACCTCCCCGCGAGCAGTACTTC.

This clonotype was seen ten or more times. This chain connects TRBV6-2 or TRBV6-3 to TRBJ1-2, with D maybe TRBD1 (6 bases). The CDR3 spans 12 residues. Germline-derived CDR1 and CDR2 are MNHEY and SVGEGT. Trimming pared 7 bases from V and 4 bases from J, leaving 10 bases between. The DNA for the CDR3 is TGTGCCAGCACGGACAGCGTCTATGGCTACACCTTC. Residues: CASTDSVYGYTF.

This clonotype was seen many times. This chain links TRBV7-9 with TRBJ1-2; a weak D match, TRBD1 (5 bases). V lost 5 bases, J lost 2 bases, and 9 bases lay in between. Looked up from germline, CDR1 is SEHNR and CDR2 is FQNEAQ (reference sequence). This CDR3 spans 13 amino acids. CDR3 nucleotide sequence: TGTGCCAGCAGCCGCGAGGGGAACTATGGCTACACCTTC. Its protein is CASSREGNYGYTF.

As for this clonotype: This may be a read error, as it is one base from a much larger clone. The chain combines TRBV2 with TRBJ1-4, with D possibly being TRBD1 (5 bases). CDR1 and CDR2 from the germline V gene are SNHLY and FYNNEI. The CDR3 spans 13 residues. As DNA, the CDR3 is TGTGCCAGCACCCGGGACCTCGGTGAAAAACTGGTTTTT. Translated: CASTRDLGEKLVF.

This clonotype was seen many times. This chain links TRBV12-3 or TRBV12-4 with TRBJ1-2; perhaps TRBD1 as D (5 bases). The CDR3 extends over 12 amino acids. The V gene lost 11 bases and the J gene lost 4 bases, with 14 bases spanning the gap. CDR3 sequence: CAAGGLLYGYTF. In DNA form, the CDR3 reads TGTGCCGCTGGGGGTCTGCTCTATGGCTACACCTTC.

CDR3 residues: CATSVSAGEQYF. Here the CDR3 DNA reads TGTGCCACCAGTGTTTCAGCCGGGGAGCAGTACTTC. The chain links TRBV24-1 to TRBJ2-7, with D unresolved. Trimming took off 5 bases at V and 7 bases at J, with 11 bases between the two ends. The CDR3 length is 12 residues. Germline CDR1 KGHDR, CDR2 SFDVKD.

The rearrangement joins TRBV20-1 to TRBJ2-2, with TRBD1 as a possible D gene (6 bases). Per germline, CDR1 DFQATT and CDR2 SNEGSKA (reference sequence). The CDR3 is 15 amino acids. The V end was cut by 2 bases, the J end by 2 bases, with 12 bases between. As DNA, the CDR3 is TGCAGTGCTAGAAGAAGGACAGCTAACACCGGGGAGCTGTTTTTT. It translates to CSARRRTANTGELFF.

This clonotype was seen repeatedly, ten times or more. The genes are TRBV3-1 and TRBJ2-1; 12 nucleotides line up with TRBD2. The germline V gene has CDR1 LGHDT and CDR2 YNNKEL (reference sequence). The CDR3 length is 17 residues. The V and J ends lost 3 bases and 6 bases, in that order; junction bases with no gene match: 9. For the CDR3, the DNA is TGTGCCAGCAGCCATCCATTTGGGACTAGCGGGCGCAATGAGCAGTTCTTC. Protein sequence: CASSHPFGTSGRNEQFF.

The rearrangement uses TRBV6-1 and TRBJ2-5; no clear D gene. V lost 7 bases, J lost 0 bases, and 9 bases lay in between. The CDR3 has 13 amino acids. CDR1 is MNHNS and CDR2 is SASEGT in the germline V gene. The CDR3 region has the DNA TGTGCCAGCACAGGACCGAACCAAGAGACCCAGTACTTC. This translates into CASTGPNQETQYF.

This clonotype was picked up many times. This sequence joins TRBV15 and TRBJ2-1, with 7 bases identical to TRBD2. Trimming took 5 bases from V and 2 from J; bases not matched to a gene: 6. In germline, CDR1 is LNHNV, CDR2 YYDKDF (reference sequence). This CDR3 region has 15 residues. CDR3 protein: CATSPTSSPYNEQFF. CDR3 DNA: TGTGCCACCAGCCCGACTAGCTCCCCCTACAATGAGCAGTTCTTC.

This clonotype occurred a few times. This sequence joins TRBV6-5 and TRBJ2-4; 9 nucleotides align to TRBD1. Trimming took 4 bases from V and 6 from J; bases not matched to a gene: 10. Germline CDR1 reads MNHEY; CDR2 reads SVGAGI. The CDR3 extends over 16 amino acids. CDR3 in DNA: TGTGCCAGCAGTTCTGGAGCCGGGACAGGGACAAACATTCAGTACTTC. The encoded protein is CASSSGAGTGTNIQYF.